Listed below are T cell receptor beta chains from one sample, sequenced in a study of blood T cell repertoires in COVID-19. The data were produced by immunoSEQ multiplex PCR, yet TCRdb's version contains in-frame clones alone and is incomplete. The sample lists about 16,000 clones, about 89% seen once, with approximately 24% in the top ten. The sample comprised peripheral blood. The receptors here all came from a man aged 55-75 years with acute or convalescent COVID-19. CDR3s include the opening cysteine and the closing phenylalanine or tryptophan. A D gene is named only where the DNA matches it firmly. Some rows mark clone size as missing; the rest say once, few, many or name a class of expanded clone.

abundance	d_gene	j_gene	v_gene	CDR3aa	CDR3nt
.	TRBD1	TRBJ2-5	TRBV5-1	CASSLDRVGMETQYF	TGCGCCAGCAGCCTCGACAGGGTGGGAATGGAGACCCAGTACTTC
.	.	TRBJ2-3	TRBV5-1	CASSLASDTQYF	TGCGCCAGCAGCTTGGCCTCGGATACGCAGTATTTT
.	.	TRBJ2-4	TRBV2	CASSDGRELAKNIQYF	TGTGCCAGCAGTGACGGACGGGAATTAGCCAAAAACATTCAGTACTTC
few	TRBD1	TRBJ2-7	TRBV5-8	CASSLAGTGAGEQYF	TGTGCCAGCAGCTTAGCCGGGACAGGGGCAGGGGAGCAGTACTTC
.	.	TRBJ1-2	TRBV27	CASSRLRVGYGYTF	TGTGCCAGCAGTCGCCTCAGGGTGGGCTATGGCTACACCTTC
.	.	TRBJ2-7	TRBV15	CATSRDHAGMGNEQYF	TGTGCCACCAGCAGAGACCACGCCGGGATGGGGAACGAGCAGTACTTC
.	TRBD2	TRBJ2-5	TRBV6-1	CASSESPSGGLQGETQYF	TGTGCCAGCAGTGAAAGCCCTAGCGGGGGTCTACAAGGAGAGACCCAGTACTTC
.	.	TRBJ2-2	TRBV5-1	CASSLTTSQLTGELFF	TGCGCCAGCAGCTTGACTACATCCCAGCTCACCGGGGAGCTGTTTTTT
.	.	TRBJ2-2	TRBV7-9	CASSFIQGVTGELFF	TGTGCCAGCAGCTTCATCCAAGGGGTCACCGGGGAGCTGTTTTTT
.	.	TRBJ2-4	TRBV2	CASSQSGFKNIQYF	TGTGCCAGCAGTCAGAGCGGGTTCAAAAACATTCAGTACTTC